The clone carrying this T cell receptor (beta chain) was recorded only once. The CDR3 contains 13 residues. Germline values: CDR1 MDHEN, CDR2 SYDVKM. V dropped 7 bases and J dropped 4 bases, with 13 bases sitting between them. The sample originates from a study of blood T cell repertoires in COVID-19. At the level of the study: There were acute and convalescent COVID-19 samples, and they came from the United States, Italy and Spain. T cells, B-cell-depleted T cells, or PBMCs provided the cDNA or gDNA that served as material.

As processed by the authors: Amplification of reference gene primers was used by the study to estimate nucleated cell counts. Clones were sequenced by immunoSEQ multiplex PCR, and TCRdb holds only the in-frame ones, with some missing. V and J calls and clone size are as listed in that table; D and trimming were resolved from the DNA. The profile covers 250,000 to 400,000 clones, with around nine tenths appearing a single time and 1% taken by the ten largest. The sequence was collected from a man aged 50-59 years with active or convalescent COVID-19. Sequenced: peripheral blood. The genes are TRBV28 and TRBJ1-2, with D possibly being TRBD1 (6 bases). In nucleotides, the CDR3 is TGTGCCAGCAAAAAGGACAGACCCTATGGCTACACCTTC. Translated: CASKKDRPYGYTF.